The next 32 T cell receptor beta chains were all read from a single sample in a study of monozygotic twins with inflammatory bowel disease. Using the 5' RACE reads, TCRdb records one entry per CDR3 protein without DNA. Its listing shows some 400,000 distinct CDR3 sequences. Source material: blood. The receptors derive from a human donor with ulcerative colitis or Crohn's disease, or a healthy co-twin of an affected twin (not recorded which).

CDR3 protein: CASSPAPDSDYGYTF. V and J are TRBV6-2 or TRBV6-3 and TRBJ1-2; the TCRdb call, TRBD1, lacks DNA for checking. There are 15 residues in the CDR3. Per the germline V gene, CDR1 is MNHEY and CDR2 is SVGEGT.

The rearrangement links TRBV7-9 to TRBJ1-3. Germline V gene data show CDR1 as SEHNR and CDR2 as FQNEAQ (reference sequence). The CDR3 extends over 11 amino acids. CDR3: CASSRRNTIYF.

J is TRBJ1-6 and V is TRBV6-5. This CDR3 contains 15 residues. CDR1 is MNHEY and CDR2 is SVGAGI in the germline V gene. The CDR3 loop reads CASSYSFGLNSPLHF.

Here the CDR3 reads CASSHLPGDRSSSYNYGYTF. The chain recombines TRBV4-2 with TRBJ1-2; TCRdb names TRBD1, which stays unverified in the absence of DNA. CDR1 is LGHNA and CDR2 is YNFKEQ in the germline V gene. This CDR3 has 20 amino acids.

The chain is built from TRBV12-3 or TRBV12-4 and TRBJ2-1. CDR3 size: 13 residues. The CDR3: CASSPHSADEQFF.

The genes are TRBV27 and TRBJ1-1. The CDR3 loop spans 11 amino acids. Per germline, CDR1 MNHEY and CDR2 SMNVEV (reference sequence). The CDR3 loop is CASILGTEAFF.

The rearrangement uses TRBV5-6 and TRBJ2-1; TCRdb proposes TRBD1, but this gene call is untestable without DNA. Germline V lookup: CDR1 SGHDT, CDR2 YYEEEE. The CDR3 sequence is 15 residues long. This chain's CDR3 is CASSSSGGLYNEQFF.

The chain links TRBV5-1 to TRBJ1-1; TCRdb returns TRBD1, unconfirmable since there is no DNA. The CDR3 spans 16 residues. Germline V lookup: CDR1 SGHRS, CDR2 YFSETQ. The CDR3 loop is CASRSGAGNMNTEAFF. The whole variable domain, remainder taken from reference TRBV5-1 and TRBJ1-1, is KAGVTQTPRYLIKTRGQQVTLSCSPISGHRSVSWYQQTPGQGLQFLFEYFSETQRNKGNFPGRFSGRQFSNSRSEMNVSTLELGDSALYLCASRSGAGNMNTEAFFGQGTRLTVV.

The V and J genes are TRBV20-1 and TRBJ2-2; TCRdb reports TRBD2, a call that lacks DNA to check it against. This CDR3 is built from 16 residues. Per germline, CDR1 DFQATT and CDR2 SNEGSKA (reference sequence). The CDR3 is CSALLPGLAGRGELFF.

The chain combines TRBV3-1 with TRBJ1-6. The CDR3 spans 17 residues. Germline V gives CDR1 LGHDT, CDR2 YNNKEL (reference sequence). The CDR3 sequence: CASSRLDSSSYNSPLHF.

The chain combines TRBV9 with TRBJ2-1. The CDR3 runs 15 residues. Germline V CDR1 and CDR2: SGDLS, YYNGEE. This CDR3 is CASSSSGNTYNEQFF.

The chain links TRBV6-1 to TRBJ1-2; checking the TCRdb D call of TRBD1 is not possible without DNA. The CDR3 runs 16 residues. Germline V gene lookup returns CDR1 MNHNS and CDR2 SASEGT. CDR3: CASTPSGDQGIGGYTF.

The V call is TRBV28, the J call TRBJ2-7; TCRdb selects TRBD1, and the lack of DNA leaves this call unchecked. CDR1 and CDR2 from the germline V gene are MDHEN and SYDVKM. This CDR3 is 14 amino acids long. The CDR3 loop is CASSLGDRRGEQYF. Looking up the rest from reference TRBV28 and TRBJ2-7 gives the full variable domain: DVKVTQSSRYLVKRTGEKVFLECVQDMDHENMFWYRQDPGLGLRLIYFSYDVKMKEKGDIPEGYSVSREKKERFSLILESASTNQTSMYLCASSLGDRRGEQYFGPGTRLTVT.

The V and J genes are TRBV7-8 and TRBJ1-5; the D call of TRBD1 rests on TCRdb alone, since no DNA is present to check it. The germline CDR1 and CDR2 sequences are SGHVS and FQNEAQ. The CDR3 covers 16 residues. The CDR3 reads CASSLEGGYSNQPQHF. Variable domain in full (rest from reference TRBV7-8 and TRBJ1-5): GAGVSQSPRYKVAKRGQDVALRCDPISGHVSLFWYQQALGQGPEFLTYFQNEAQLDKSGLPSDRFFAERPEGSVSTLKIQRTQQEDSAVYLCASSLEGGYSNQPQHFGDGTRLSIL.

The chain recombines TRBV6-5 with TRBJ2-1. Germline CDR1 and CDR2: MNHEY and SVGAGI. The CDR3 consists of 11 residues. The CDR3 region is CASRKGNEQFF.

The chain couples TRBV2 to TRBJ2-1; without DNA, the TCRdb call of TRBD1 cannot be checked. The CDR3 totals 13 residues. Per the germline V gene, CDR1 is SNHLY and CDR2 is FYNNEI. The CDR3: CATVPGTGDEQFF.

This chain links TRBV5-1 with TRBJ2-1; there is no DNA to check the TCRdb D call of TRBD2. CDR1 and CDR2 from the germline V gene are SGHRS and YFSETQ. CDR3 length: 14 amino acids. CDR3 in amino acids: CASSLPGKADEQFF.

The V and J genes are TRBV7-2 and TRBJ1-5; lacking DNA, the TRBD1 call made by TCRdb goes unchecked. CDR1 SGHTA and CDR2 FQGNSA come from the germline V gene. The CDR3 contains 13 residues. This CDR3 reads CASSMRGAQPQHF.

The genes are TRBV6-2 or TRBV6-3 and TRBJ2-2; the TCRdb call, TRBD1, lacks DNA for checking. Germline V gene lookup returns CDR1 MNHEY and CDR2 SVGEGT. The CDR3 length is 17 residues. The CDR3 reads CATNPGQGARPAGELFF.

The chain recombines TRBV18 with TRBJ2-2; the D gene TCRdb calls, TRBD1, cannot be checked with no DNA. Germline-derived CDR1 and CDR2 are KGHSH and LQKENI. The CDR3 covers 17 residues. CDR3 region: CASSPTRPGQLTGELFF.

The rearrangement links TRBV6-5 to TRBJ2-3; the TCRdb call, TRBD1, lacks DNA for checking. The CDR3 consists of 15 residues. The V gene's germline CDR1 is MNHEY and CDR2 SVGAGI. CDR3 residues: CASSYLGGSTDTQYF.

The chain recombines TRBV6-2 or TRBV6-3 with TRBJ2-7; TCRdb picks TRBD2, but there is no DNA to check that call. The CDR3 runs 14 residues. Germline lookup yields CDR1 MNHEY and CDR2 SVGEGT. The CDR3 is CASSYGLARDEQYF.

J is TRBJ2-7 and V is TRBV7-9; TCRdb's D call, TRBD2, is unchecked because there is no DNA. This CDR3 has 14 amino acids. Germline loops: CDR1 SEHNR, CDR2 FQNEAQ (reference sequence). Here the CDR3 reads CASSLTSGTYEQYF.

The chain recombines TRBV28 with TRBJ1-2; TCRdb returns TRBD1, unconfirmable since there is no DNA. Per germline, CDR1 MDHEN and CDR2 SYDVKM. CDR3 length: 16 residues. The CDR3 loop reads CASSSLGGRGDYGYTF.

The chain has TRBV4-3 and TRBJ2-3; checking the TCRdb D call of TRBD2 is not possible without DNA. The CDR3 totals 17 residues. Germline CDR1 reads LGHNA; CDR2 reads YSLEER. This CDR3 is CASIQEPAGGLPDTQYF.

This rearrangement joins TRBV10-3 to TRBJ2-5; as DNA is missing, the TRBD1 call by TCRdb cannot be tested. This CDR3 has 14 amino acids. CDR1 and CDR2 from the germline V gene are ENHRY and SYGVKD. The CDR3 region is CATGGVRTGETQYF.

The chain is built from TRBV7-9 and TRBJ1-1; TCRdb reports TRBD1, a call that lacks DNA to check it against. The CDR3 contains 14 residues. In germline, CDR1 is SEHNR, CDR2 FQNEAQ (reference sequence). The CDR3 loop is CASSSTALGTEAFF.

V and J are TRBV25-1 and TRBJ1-2. The length of the CDR3 is 11 residues. Germline V lookup: CDR1 MGHDK, CDR2 SYGVNS. The CDR3 sequence: CASTGFYGYTF.

This chain links TRBV7-8 with TRBJ2-2; TCRdb picks TRBD2, but there is no DNA to check that call. CDR3 length: 16 amino acids. The germline gives CDR1 SGHVS, CDR2 FQNEAQ. The CDR3 loop reads CASSLKAGANTGELFF. The entire variable domain, with the rest obtained from reference TRBV7-8 and TRBJ2-2, is as follows: GAGVSQSPRYKVAKRGQDVALRCDPISGHVSLFWYQQALGQGPEFLTYFQNEAQLDKSGLPSDRFFAERPEGSVSTLKIQRTQQEDSAVYLCASSLKAGANTGELFFGEGSRLTVL.

The chain couples TRBV7-9 to TRBJ2-3. The CDR3 consists of 12 residues. The germline V gene has CDR1 SEHNR and CDR2 FQNEAQ (reference sequence). The CDR3 here is CASSRVTDTQYF.

This chain uses TRBV20-1 with TRBJ2-1; the D call from TCRdb, TRBD2, cannot be confirmed without DNA. This CDR3 contains 16 residues. Germline assignment: CDR1 DFQATT and CDR2 SNEGSKA (reference sequence). The CDR3: CSARDWTSGAYNEQFF.

V and J are TRBV20-1 and TRBJ2-1. The CDR3 spans 14 residues. Per the germline V gene, CDR1 is DFQATT and CDR2 is SNEGSKA (reference sequence). CDR3 sequence reads: CSARQPVSYNEQFF.